This T cell receptor (beta chain) is drawn from a study of blood T cell repertoires in COVID-19. V was trimmed by 0 bases and J by 0 bases, leaving 11 bases between them. The CDR3 is 16 amino acids. The germline CDR1 and CDR2 sequences are LGHDT and YNNKEL (reference sequence). Recovered status applied to Cohort 3 donors who had two consecutive negative PCRs. It also applied to those with clearance or with symptom resolution. Original methodology: Estimation of nucleated cell counts was performed using reference gene primer amplification. Here immunoSEQ multiplex PCR was the method, and the copy in TCRdb shows in-frame clones only, minus some. The DNA was the basis for D and trimming; V, J and clone size are from that table. This table has more than 300,000 clones, around nine tenths appearing once.

Sequencing input: PBMCs or T cells enriched from blood (not recorded which). The clonotype originates from a woman aged 18-29 years who had recovered from COVID-19. The chain joins TRBV3-1 (or the pseudogene TRBV3-2) to TRBJ1-1; D ambiguous. CDR3 amino acids: CASSQDLRRMNTEAFF. The CDR3 bases are TGTGCCAGCAGCCAAGACCTCAGGCGCATGAACACTGAAGCTTTCTTT.